This T cell receptor (beta chain) was sequenced in a study of CD8 T cells in ankylosing spondylitis. Notes on the study in general: Seven or eight highly homologous variants made up a TCR beta motif, and this motif appeared characteristic of ankylosing spondylitis blood. Clones linked to disease were reported to show significant enrichment in matched ankylosing spondylitis synovial fluid.

CDR3 length: 16 residues. Trimming pared 4 bases from V and 2 bases from J, leaving 16 bases between. CDR1 and CDR2 from the germline V gene are SGHNT and YYREEE (reference sequence). Libraries of TCR beta came from quantitative 5'-RACE with molecular barcodes. MiXCR, run by TCRdb on the 5' RACE reads, gives a single entry per CDR3 protein. Of roughly 700,000 distinct CDR3 sequences in the sample, around 20% were seen once. This clonotype occurred once. Its antigen remains unidentified. The J gene is TRBJ2-1, the V gene TRBV5-4; a possible D gene is TRBD1 (5 bases). Input material: blood, either unsorted or a sorted T cell fraction (not recorded which). This receptor was taken from a male donor with ankylosing spondylitis. CDR3 sequence: CASSDRRATAYNEQFF. CDR3 coding DNA: TGTGCCAGCAGCGACCGCAGGGCGACGGCCTACAATGAGCAGTTCTTC.